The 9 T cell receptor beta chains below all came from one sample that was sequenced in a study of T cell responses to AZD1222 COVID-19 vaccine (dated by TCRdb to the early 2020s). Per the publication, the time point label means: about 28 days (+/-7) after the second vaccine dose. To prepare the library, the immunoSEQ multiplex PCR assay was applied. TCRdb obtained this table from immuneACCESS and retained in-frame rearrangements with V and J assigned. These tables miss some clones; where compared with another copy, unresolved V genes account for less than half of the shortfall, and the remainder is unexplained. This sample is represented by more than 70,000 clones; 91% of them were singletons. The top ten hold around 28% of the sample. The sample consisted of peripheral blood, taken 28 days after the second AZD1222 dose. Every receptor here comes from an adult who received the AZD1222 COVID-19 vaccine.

DNA for the CDR3: TGTGCCAGCAGTTTCGGGGACGGCTCCTACGAGCAGTACTTC. This encodes CASSFGDGSYEQYF. The rearrangement links TRBV27 to TRBJ2-7; D assignment may be TRBD1 or TRBD2 (5 bases each). V was cut by 3 bases and J by 0 bases, with 9 bases left in between. Germline-derived CDR1 and CDR2 are MNHEY and SMNVEV (reference sequence). The CDR3 runs 14 residues.

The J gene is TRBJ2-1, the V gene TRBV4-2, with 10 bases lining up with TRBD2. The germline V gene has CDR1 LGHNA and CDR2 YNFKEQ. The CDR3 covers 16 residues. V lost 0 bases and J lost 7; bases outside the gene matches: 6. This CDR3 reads CASSQDVAGGGNEQFF. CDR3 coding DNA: TGTGCCAGCAGCCAAGATGTAGCGGGAGGTGGGAATGAGCAGTTCTTC.

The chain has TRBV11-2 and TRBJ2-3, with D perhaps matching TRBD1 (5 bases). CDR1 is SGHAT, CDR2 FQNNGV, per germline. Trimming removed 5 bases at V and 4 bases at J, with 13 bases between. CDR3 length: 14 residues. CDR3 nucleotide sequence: TGTGCCAGCAGCCTACCTAGGGGCCCAGATACGCAGTATTTT. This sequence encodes CASSLPRGPDTQYF.

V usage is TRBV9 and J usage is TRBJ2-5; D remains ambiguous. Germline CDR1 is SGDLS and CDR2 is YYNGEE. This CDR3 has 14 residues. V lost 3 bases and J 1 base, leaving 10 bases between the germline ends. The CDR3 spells CASSDRGFQETQYF. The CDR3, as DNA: TGTGCCAGCAGCGATCGCGGCTTCCAAGAGACCCAGTACTTC.

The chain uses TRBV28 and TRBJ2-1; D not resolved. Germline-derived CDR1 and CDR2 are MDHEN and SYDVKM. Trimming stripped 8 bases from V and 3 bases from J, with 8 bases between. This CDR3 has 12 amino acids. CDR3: CASQDLYNEQFF. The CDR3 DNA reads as TGTGCCAGCCAGGACCTCTACAATGAGCAGTTCTTC.

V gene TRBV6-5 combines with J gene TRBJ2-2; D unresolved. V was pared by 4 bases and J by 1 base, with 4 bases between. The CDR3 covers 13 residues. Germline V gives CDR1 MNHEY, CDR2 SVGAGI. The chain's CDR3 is CASSSLNTGELFF. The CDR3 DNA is TGTGCCAGCAGTTCCCTGAACACCGGGGAGCTGTTTTTT.

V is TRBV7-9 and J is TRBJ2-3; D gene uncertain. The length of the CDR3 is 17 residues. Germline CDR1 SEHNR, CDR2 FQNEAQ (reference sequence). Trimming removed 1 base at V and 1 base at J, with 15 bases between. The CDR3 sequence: CASSLGVGNFGTDTQYF. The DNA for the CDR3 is TGTGCCAGCAGCTTAGGGGTTGGGAATTTCGGCACAGATACGCAGTATTTT.

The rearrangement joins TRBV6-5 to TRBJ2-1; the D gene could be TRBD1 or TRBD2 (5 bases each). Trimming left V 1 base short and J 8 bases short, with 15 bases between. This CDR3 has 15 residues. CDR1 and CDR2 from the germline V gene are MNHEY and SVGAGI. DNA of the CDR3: TGTGCCAGCAGTTACTTGTCCGGGGCCAGGGATGAGCAGTTCTTC. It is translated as CASSYLSGARDEQFF.

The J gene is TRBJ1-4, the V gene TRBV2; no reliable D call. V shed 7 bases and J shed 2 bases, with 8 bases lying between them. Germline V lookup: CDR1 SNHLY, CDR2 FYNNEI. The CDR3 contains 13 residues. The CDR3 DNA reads TGTGCCAGCAACGGACGGACTAATGAAAAACTGTTTTTT. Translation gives CASNGRTNEKLFF.